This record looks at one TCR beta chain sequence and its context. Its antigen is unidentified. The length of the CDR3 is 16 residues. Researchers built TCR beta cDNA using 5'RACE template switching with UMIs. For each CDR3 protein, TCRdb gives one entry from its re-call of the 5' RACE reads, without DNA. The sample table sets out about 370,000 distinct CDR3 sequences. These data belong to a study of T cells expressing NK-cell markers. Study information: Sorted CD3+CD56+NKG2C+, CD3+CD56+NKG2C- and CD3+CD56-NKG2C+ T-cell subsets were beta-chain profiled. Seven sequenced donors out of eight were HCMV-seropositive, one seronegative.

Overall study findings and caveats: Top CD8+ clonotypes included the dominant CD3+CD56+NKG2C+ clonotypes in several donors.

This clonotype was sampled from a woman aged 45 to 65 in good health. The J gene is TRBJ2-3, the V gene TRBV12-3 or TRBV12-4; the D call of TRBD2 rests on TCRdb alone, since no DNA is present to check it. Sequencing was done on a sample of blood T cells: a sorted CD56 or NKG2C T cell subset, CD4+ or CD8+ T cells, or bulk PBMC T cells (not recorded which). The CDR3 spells CASSHSGSGRTDTQYF.